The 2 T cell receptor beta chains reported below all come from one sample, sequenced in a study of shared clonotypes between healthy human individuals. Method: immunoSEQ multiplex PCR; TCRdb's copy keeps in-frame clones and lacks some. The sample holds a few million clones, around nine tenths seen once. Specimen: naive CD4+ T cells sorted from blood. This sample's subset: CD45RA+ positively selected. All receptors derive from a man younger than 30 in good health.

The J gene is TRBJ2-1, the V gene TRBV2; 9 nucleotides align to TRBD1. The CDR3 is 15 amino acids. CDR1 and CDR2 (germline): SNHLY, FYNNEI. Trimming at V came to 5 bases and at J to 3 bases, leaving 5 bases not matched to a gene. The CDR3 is CASSLYRGLYNEQFF. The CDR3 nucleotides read TGTGCCAGCAGTTTATACAGGGGGCTCTACAATGAGCAGTTCTTC.

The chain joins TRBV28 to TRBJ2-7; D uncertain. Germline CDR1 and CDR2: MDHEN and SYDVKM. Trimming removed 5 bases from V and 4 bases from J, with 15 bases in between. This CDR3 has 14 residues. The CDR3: CASSTPGVMYEQYF. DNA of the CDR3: TGTGCCAGCAGTACGCCTGGGGTTATGTACGAGCAGTACTTC.